The text below deals with one T cell receptor (beta chain). Its antigen is not identified. Sequenced by immunoSEQ multiplex PCR; TCRdb stores in-frame clones only, minus some. This table has about 330,000 clones, 75% to 90% appearing once. V lost 5 bases and J 0 bases, leaving 13 bases between the germline ends. The CDR3 runs to 15 residues. Germline values: CDR1 MNHEY, CDR2 SVGAGI. This entry is derived from a study of cytomegalovirus exposure and HLA in healthy donors. On the study more broadly: The roughly 120 validation repertoires used the same platform as the approximately 670 first-cohort repertoires (as reported by a later analysis). Overall study findings and caveats: In vitro testing confirmed a few CMV-associated chains as specific for CMV antigens.

The source material was PBMCs. The clonotype was recovered from a woman aged 25-40 years in good health and CMV-seropositive. The V gene is TRBV6-5, the J gene TRBJ1-1; tentatively, D is TRBD1 (5 bases). This chain's CDR3 is CASSLSGTMNTEAFF. The DNA of the CDR3 is TGTGCCAGCAGTCTCTCAGGGACCATGAACACTGAAGCTTTCTTT.